A selection of T cell receptor beta chains follows, all from one sample in a study of blood T cells in healthy people across ages. TCRdb reprocessed the 5' RACE reads via MiXCR and lists one record per CDR3 protein. In the table there are around 750,000 distinct CDR3 sequences, roughly 50% of which are singletons. Sequenced material: blood. All receptors come from a man of 80 years or more in good health. CDR3s leave out the opening cysteine and the closing phenylalanine or tryptophan.

CDR3 protein	V gene	J gene
ASSKAMASGVSYNEQF	TRBV21-1	TRBJ2-1
ASSRTGTSGSIVEQY	TRBV7-9	TRBJ2-7
ASSVLSWRGQETQY	TRBV7-9	-
ASRQSAGPLDEQY	TRBV28	TRBJ2-7
ASSYSEVGEQF	TRBV6-6	TRBJ2-1
ASSVVGPKETQY	TRBV27	TRBJ2-5
SALQGEDGYT	TRBV20-1	TRBJ1-2
SVELGVNTEAF	TRBV29-1	TRBJ1-1
AIRTDSLSSYNEQY	TRBV10-3	-
ASSQPDFFDYEQY	TRBV4-2	TRBJ2-7
ATSRDLSGSLGEQY	TRBV15	TRBJ2-7
SVEDPDRRRNYGYT	TRBV29-1	TRBJ1-2
ASSLVGGAGGRTDTQY	TRBV11-2	TRBJ2-3
ASSSRGGTEAF	TRBV5-1	TRBJ1-1
SARLSGYQNTEAF	TRBV20-1	TRBJ1-1
ASSSLGGSIYEQY	TRBV5-4	TRBJ2-7
ASSLLPSSCNEQF	TRBV7-2	TRBJ2-1